This TCR beta chain originates from a study of a mutant IDH1 vaccine in newly diagnosed glioma (TCRdb year 2021). About the investigation overall: Vaccination began 4-6 weeks after radiotherapy alone, or alongside temozolomide cycles in the chemotherapy-containing groups. Of the 32 patients who were treated, around 62% were male and approximately 40% were female, and the mean age was about 40 years. Before enrollment, patients had received standard therapy of radiotherapy alone, temozolomide alone, or radiochemotherapy with temozolomide; most received the combination. The week-35 safety follow-up was designated visit V12, and the week-47 end of study was designated visit V13. Peripheral blood was drawn at six visits: V03 (baseline), V05, V07, V10, V12 and V13. Longitudinal TCRB deep sequencing was performed for fewer than 30 treated patients wherever samples were available for exploratory analyses. The full study reports these points: Vaccine-induced immune responses across multiple MHC alleles were detected in approximately 93% of patients. PBMC samples for TCRB deep sequencing were selected based on availability. The authors noted that analyses of patient blood samples could not be reproduced because of sample limitations. Pseudoprogression appeared unrelated to alterations in the top peripheral T cell clonotypes detected by TCRB sequencing.

The label giving this sample's time point can be read as: week 47, end of study. Each vaccine dose was 300 ug of a 20-mer mutant IDH1 peptide in Montanide, given subcutaneously with topical imiquimod. Patients received eight vaccinations in weeks 1, 3, 5, 7, 11, 15, 19 and 23, corresponding to visits V03 through V10. Newly diagnosed WHO grade 3 or 4 IDH1-mutant astrocytomas showing loss of nuclear ATRX were present in the donors. The samples were drawn from NOA16, a multicentre, single-arm, open-label phase I trial in Germany that tested a mutant IDH1 peptide vaccine in humans for the first time. Genomic DNA for TCRB sequencing was isolated from EDTA blood with the DNeasy Blood and Tissue Kit. Based on the germline V gene, the CDR1 and CDR2 sequences are ENHRY and SYGVKD. Spanning cysteine to phenylalanine, the CDR3 consists of 10 amino acids. The entry retains the CDR3 DNA only, 30 bases that are in frame from base 1.

This clone was seen more than once but under ten times. Its antigen target is currently unknown. One junction end disagrees with the germline gene, perhaps due to a read error. Libraries were constructed by the immunoSEQ multiplex PCR assay. Rearranged TCR beta chain sequences were amplified using the hsTCRB Kit according to the manufacturer's protocol. TCRB libraries were sequenced on an Illumina MiSeq. The study's processing was this. The proprietary platform of the kit vendor was used for demultiplexing, trimming and gene mapping. The table was pulled from immuneACCESS by TCRdb, which kept in-frame rearrangements only. Such tables lose some clones; where checked, under half of the loss comes from unresolved V genes, and the rest has no known cause. V and J calls plus clone size are reproduced from that table; the DNA served to infer D and trimming. The table for this sample lists tens of thousands of clones; around 85% of them were counted only once. The leading ten clones occupy about 4% of the sample.

The starting material was PBMCs, obtained from a glioma patient whose treatment included an IDH1 peptide vaccine. The rearrangement joined TRBV10-3 to TRBJ1-1; the D gene lacks a confident call. The source is a woman younger than 45 with glioma. Some clones in this sample may be carry-over from other donors' samples. The nucleotide sequence is TGTGCCATCAGTGAGTCGACCTGGATCTTT. Its translation reads: CAISESTWIF.